A selection of T cell receptor beta chains follows, all from one sample in a study of blood T cell repertoires in COVID-19. Data came from immunoSEQ multiplex PCR; TCRdb stores just in-frame clones and leaves some out. The data contain roughly 80,000 clones, approximately 87% of them singletons. The sequenced sample consisted of peripheral blood. These receptors came from a woman in her seventies with acute or convalescent COVID-19. The CDR3 runs from the conserved cysteine through the conserved F or W. The D gene is left open where the match is weak. Clone size is given for some rows only: seen once, a few or many times, or a class if the clone is expanded.

>TRBV7-2|TRBJ2-5|-|-
CASSLGPQDYQETQYF
TGTGCCAGCAGCTTAGGGCCTCAGGACTACCAAGAGACCCAGTACTTC
>TRBV6-5|TRBJ1-1|-|-
CASSSWQGGGTEAFF
TGTGCCAGCAGTTCCTGGCAAGGGGGGGGCACTGAAGCTTTCTTT
>TRBV2|TRBJ2-5|-|TRBD1
CASSIREGQGKETQYF
TGTGCCAGCAGTATAAGAGAGGGACAGGGGAAAGAGACCCAGTACTTC
>TRBV5-1|TRBJ2-2|-|-
CASSAGTFNTGELFF
TGCGCCAGCAGTGCCGGGACTTTTAACACCGGGGAGCTGTTTTTT
>TRBV19|TRBJ1-2|-|TRBD1
CASSIGMTGGNIGYTF
TGTGCCAGTAGTATCGGGATGACAGGGGGAAATATTGGCTACACCTTC
>TRBV7-2|TRBJ2-5|-|-
CASSSGTQIETQYF
TGTGCCAGCAGCTCCGGGACACAAATCGAGACCCAGTACTTC
>TRBV2|TRBJ1-2|-|-
CASSEAGRLPYGYTF
TGTGCCAGCAGTGAAGCGGGCAGGCTTCCGTATGGCTACACCTTC
>TRBV4-1|TRBJ2-2|-|TRBD2
CASSPHSGGDTGELFF
TGCGCCAGCAGCCCCCATAGCGGGGGGGACACCGGGGAGCTGTTTTTT
>TRBV29-1|TRBJ1-1|-|-
CSVDGWARENTEAFF
TGCAGCGTTGATGGCTGGGCCAGGGAGAACACTGAAGCTTTCTTT
>TRBV9|TRBJ2-5|-|TRBD2
CASSVEPVQLAGAQETQYF
TGTGCCAGCAGCGTAGAACCCGTTCAACTAGCGGGGGCCCAAGAGACCCAGTACTTC
>TRBV7-9|TRBJ1-2|-|TRBD1
CASSLGDSYYGYTF
TGTGCCAGCAGCTTAGGGGACAGTTACTATGGCTACACCTTC
>TRBV7-9|TRBJ2-1|-|TRBD2
CASSLAGGAGAYNEQFF
TGTGCCAGCAGCTTAGCGGGGGGAGCGGGGGCATACAATGAGCAGTTCTTC
>TRBV10-3|TRBJ1-2|-|-
CAISESGGLYGYTF
TGTGCCATCAGTGAGTCGGGAGGGCTCTATGGCTACACCTTC
>TRBV5-5|TRBJ1-2|-|-
CASSLTGWSGYTF
TGTGCCAGCAGCTTGACAGGGTGGAGTGGCTACACCTTC
>TRBV3-1/TRBV3-2|TRBJ2-3|-|TRBD2
CASSQGLAGGLYTQYF
TGTGCCAGCAGTCAAGGACTAGCGGGAGGGCTGTATACGCAGTATTTT
>TRBV6-6|TRBJ1-5|-|-
CASSTTGHQPQHF
TGTGCCAGCAGTACCACAGGGCACCAGCCCCAGCATTTT
>TRBV19|TRBJ2-5|-|TRBD1
CASSIGGQGARETQYF
TGTGCCAGTAGTATAGGGGGACAGGGGGCCAGGGAGACCCAGTACTTC
>TRBV15|TRBJ1-2|once|-
CATSSGLFNYGYTF
TGTGCCACCAGCTCGGGACTGTTTAACTATGGCTACACCTTC
>TRBV6-2/TRBV6-3|TRBJ1-5|few|-
CASSYQGHQPQHF
TGTGCCAGCAGTTACCAGGGGCATCAGCCCCAGCATTTT
>TRBV11-2|TRBJ1-1|-|-
CASSYEGVSTEAFF
TGTGCCAGCAGCTACGAGGGGGTTAGCACTGAAGCTTTCTTT
>TRBV3-1/TRBV3-2|TRBJ2-1|-|-
CASSHEGSKNEQFF
TGTGCCAGCAGCCACGAGGGTAGTAAAAATGAGCAGTTCTTC
>TRBV19|TRBJ1-6|once|-
CASNSRVSLPLHF
TGTGCCAGTAACTCCAGGGTTAGCTTGCCCCTCCACTTT
>TRBV5-1|TRBJ2-3|-|-
CASSLVRAGGGTDMQYF
TGCGCCAGCAGCTTGGTAAGGGCCGGCGGAGGCACAGATATGCAGTATTTT
>TRBV6-6|TRBJ2-2|few|TRBD1
CACKTGGNTGELFF
TGTGCCTGTAAAACAGGGGGAAACACCGGGGAGCTGTTTTTT
>TRBV14|TRBJ2-1|-|TRBD2
CASSQAGLAGGRTYNEQFF
TGTGCCAGCAGCCAAGCGGGACTAGCGGGAGGGAGAACCTACAATGAGCAGTTCTTC
>TRBV6-1|TRBJ1-5|-|-
CASSEALLGGKGPQHF
TGTGCCAGCAGTGAAGCGCTTCTCGGGGGTAAAGGCCCCCAGCATTTT
>TRBV4-2|TRBJ2-1|-|TRBD2
CASSLIAGRYNEQFF
TGTGCCAGCAGCCTTATAGCGGGTCGCTACAATGAGCAGTTCTTC
>TRBV18|TRBJ1-1|-|TRBD1
CASSPRGQDLNTEAFF
TGTGCCAGCTCACCCAGAGGACAGGACTTGAACACTGAAGCTTTCTTT
>TRBV5-1|TRBJ1-1|-|-
CASKGRPPGQGWSNTEAFF
TGCGCCAGCAAAGGGCGGCCCCCGGGTCAGGGGTGGTCGAACACTGAAGCTTTCTTT
>TRBV19|TRBJ2-3|-|TRBD1
CASSIATGEADTQYF
TGTGCCAGTAGTATAGCAACAGGGGAAGCAGATACGCAGTATTTT
>TRBV5-1|TRBJ1-2|-|-
CASSSDGGGYTF
TGCGCCAGCAGCTCGGACGGAGGGGGCTACACCTTC
>TRBV7-9|TRBJ2-1|-|TRBD2
CASSLLAGEGEQFF
TGTGCCAGCAGCTTACTAGCGGGAGAAGGGGAGCAGTTCTTC
>TRBV10-3|TRBJ1-2|-|TRBD1
CAISGTGGNYGYTF
TGTGCCATCAGTGGGACAGGGGGTAACTATGGCTACACCTTC
>TRBV2|TRBJ1-5|-|TRBD1
CASRGTGGSNQPQHF
TGTGCCAGCAGGGGGACAGGGGGAAGTAATCAGCCCCAGCATTTT
>TRBV18|TRBJ2-3|-|-
CASSPSTQGRDTQYF
TGTGCCAGCTCTCCCAGCACACAGGGTAGAGATACGCAGTATTTT
>TRBV7-2|TRBJ2-1|-|TRBD2
CASSKRDYPGQFF
TGTGCCAGCAGCAAACGGGACTACCCTGGGCAGTTCTTC
>TRBV20-1|TRBJ1-2|-|-
CSAPTDYGYTF
TGCAGTGCTCCGACAGACTATGGCTACACCTTC
>TRBV28|TRBJ1-4|-|-
CASSLRFATNEKLFF
TGTGCCAGCAGTTTGCGGTTTGCAACTAATGAAAAACTGTTTTTT
>TRBV29-1|TRBJ2-3|-|TRBD2
CSVGAGVGDTQYF
TGCAGCGTTGGAGCGGGAGTCGGAGATACGCAGTATTTT
>TRBV5-1|TRBJ2-1|-|TRBD2
CASSSNSGGNFNEQFF
TGCGCCAGCAGCTCTAACAGCGGGGGCAATTTCAATGAGCAGTTCTTC
>TRBV6-5|TRBJ1-4|-|-
CASSRGLYQEKLFF
TGTGCCAGCAGCCGGGGTCTTTATCAGGAAAAACTGTTTTTT
>TRBV5-1|TRBJ1-1|-|TRBD1
CASSLGLGDRNTEAFF
TGCGCCAGCAGCTTGGGCTTGGGGGACAGGAACACTGAAGCTTTCTTT
>TRBV7-2|TRBJ1-2|once|-
CASSLRGGGYTF
TGTGCCAGCAGCTTGAGGGGGGGTGGCTACACCTTC
>TRBV27|TRBJ2-2|few|-
CASSLQGTGELFF
TGTGCCAGCAGTTTACAGGGCACCGGGGAGCTGTTTTTT
>TRBV11-2|TRBJ1-4|-|-
CASSSPQATNEKLFF
TGTGCCAGCAGCTCGCCACAGGCAACTAATGAAAAACTGTTTTTT
>TRBV19|TRBJ1-1|few|-
CASSIKAIRRTEAFF
TGTGCCAGTAGTATCAAAGCCATCCGGAGGACTGAAGCTTTCTTT
>TRBV10-2|TRBJ2-5|-|TRBD2
CASRLAGGQETQYF
TGCGCCAGCAGGCTAGCGGGAGGTCAAGAGACCCAGTACTTC
>TRBV5-8|TRBJ1-1|-|TRBD1
CASSLRAGGQLDTEAFF
TGTGCCAGCAGCTTGAGGGCAGGGGGCCAGTTGGACACTGAAGCTTTCTTT
>TRBV11-2|TRBJ2-6|-|-
CASSLVSSSGANVLTF
TGTGCCAGCAGCTTAGTTTCCAGCTCTGGGGCCAACGTCCTGACTTTC
>TRBV7-9|TRBJ1-4|once|TRBD1
CASSYRQGANNEKLFF
TGTGCCAGCAGCTACAGACAGGGGGCAAATAATGAAAAACTGTTTTTT
>TRBV28|TRBJ1-5|-|-
CASRGYRADSNQPQHF
TGTGCCAGCAGGGGATACAGGGCTGATAGCAATCAGCCCCAGCATTTT
>TRBV4-3|TRBJ2-1|-|TRBD2
CASSQEDHFSGKSSYNEQFF
TGCGCCAGCAGCCAAGAAGACCACTTCAGCGGGAAGAGCTCCTACAATGAGCAGTTCTTC
>TRBV28|TRBJ1-5|few|-
CASNYQPQHF
TGTGCCAGCAACTATCAGCCCCAGCATTTT
>TRBV11-2|TRBJ1-2|-|TRBD1
CASSSTGTGGSGYTF
TGTGCCAGCAGCTCCACCGGGACAGGGGGTTCTGGCTACACCTTC
>TRBV6-2/TRBV6-3|TRBJ1-5|-|TRBD1
CASSAGTGGPYSNQPQHF
TGTGCCAGCAGTGCCGGGACAGGGGGCCCGTATAGCAATCAGCCCCAGCATTTT